This TCR beta chain came from a study of blood T cells in healthy people across ages. Combining a sample-barcoded 5' primer with a J-beta primer mix, a second PCR ran for roughly 7 to 11 cycles. TCRdb used MiXCR to reprocess the 5' RACE reads, holding one entry per CDR3 protein. The table records approximately 810,000 distinct CDR3 sequences, about 30% of them present only once. Germline loops: CDR1 SGHRS, CDR2 YFSETQ. The CDR3 has 11 amino acids. This clonotype was observed a handful of times. The junction departs from the called germline gene at one end, perhaps through a read error. Sequenced sample: blood. The TCR originated in a woman older than 75 in good health. The chain joins TRBV5-1 to TRBJ1-5; D is undetermined. The CDR3 DNA reads as TGCGCCAGCAGTGACGGACCTCCCCGGCATTTT. Translated: CASSDGPPRHF.